Following are 15 T cell receptor beta chains from one sample sequenced in a study of cytomegalovirus exposure and HLA in healthy donors. Sequencing was performed with immunoSEQ multiplex PCR; in TCRdb, only in-frame clones are kept and a portion is missing. The sample contains 180,000 or so clones, roughly 88% of which appear only once. Input material: PBMCs. Receptors were obtained from a woman aged 30 to 39 in good health and CMV-seropositive.

The count of this clone is one. V and J are TRBV6-1 and TRBJ2-4; a possible D gene is TRBD1 (5 bases). Trimming pared 1 base from V and 1 base from J, leaving 11 bases between. Germline assignment: CDR1 MNHNS and CDR2 SASEGT. CDR3 length: 16 residues. Written as DNA, the CDR3 is TGTGCCAGCAGTGAAGGGACACCCCTGGCCAAAAACATTCAGTACTTC. Protein sequence: CASSEGTPLAKNIQYF.

This sequence joins TRBV11-1 and TRBJ2-2; 13 nucleotides align to TRBD2. After removal of 4 bases from V and 5 bases from J, the junction contained 4 bases not matched to a gene. Germline values: CDR1 SGHAT, CDR2 FQDESV (reference sequence). This CDR3 comprises 16 residues. The chain's CDR3 is CASSWTSGSSTGELFF. Written as DNA, the CDR3 is TGTGCCAGCAGCTGGACTAGCGGGAGTAGTACCGGGGAGCTGTTTTTT. The full variable domain, its missing parts supplied by reference TRBV11-1 and TRBJ2-2, is EAEVAQSPRYKITEKSQAVAFWCDPISGHATLYWYRQILGQGPELLVQFQDESVVDDSQLPKDRFSAERLKGVDSTLKIQPAELGDSAMYLCASSWTSGSSTGELFFGEGSRLTVL.

This rearrangement joins TRBV27 to TRBJ1-3; D not certain. Germline V CDR1 and CDR2: MNHEY, SMNVEV (reference sequence). The V end was cut by 2 bases, the J end by 0 bases, with 11 bases between. The CDR3 covers 16 residues. The CDR3 here is CASSLDLRSSGNTIYF. In nucleotides, the CDR3 is TGTGCCAGCAGTTTAGATCTCCGGAGCTCTGGAAACACCATATATTTT.

V usage is TRBV28 and J usage is TRBJ2-1, with 10 bases matching TRBD2. J lost 4 bases, V lost 6 bases, and 6 bases had no gene match. CDR3 size: 15 residues. Germline V gene lookup returns CDR1 MDHEN and CDR2 SYDVKM. The CDR3 loop reads CASSLRTSGYNEQFF. The CDR3 DNA sequence: TGTGCCAGCAGCCTTAGGACTAGCGGTTACAATGAGCAGTTCTTC.

This clone was picked up many times. A read error may account for a junction end that differs from germline. The CDR3 nucleotides read TGTGCTAGCAGACTGGGAGGGCCCTACGAGCAGTACTTC. It yields the protein CASRLGGPYEQYF. This chain joins TRBV7-7 and TRBJ2-7; 7 nucleotides align to TRBD2. This CDR3 is built from 13 residues. The germline V gene encodes CDR1 SSHAT and CDR2 FNYEAQ (reference sequence). Full variable domain (rest looked up from reference TRBV7-7 and TRBJ2-7): GAGVSQSPRYKVTKRGQDVTLRCDPISSHATLYWYQQALGQGPEFLTYFNYEAQPDKSGLPSDRFSAERPEGSISTLTIQRTEQRDSAMYRCASRLGGPYEQYFGPGTRLTVT.

The chain couples TRBV6-5 to TRBJ1-5; 10 nucleotides match TRBD1. CDR3 length: 16 residues. V lost 0 bases to trimming and J lost 7 bases; unmatched junction nucleotides: 6. Germline V lookup: CDR1 MNHEY, CDR2 SVGAGI. The DNA for the CDR3 is TGTGCCAGCAGTTACTCGGGACAGGGGACCGACCAGCCCCAGCATTTT. Translated, it gives CASSYSGQGTDQPQHF.

The chain recombines TRBV25-1 with TRBJ1-2; D gene unclear. CDR1 MGHDK and CDR2 SYGVNS come from the germline V gene. The CDR3 sequence is 13 residues long. Deletions cut 6 bases from V and 3 bases from J, with 11 bases between. The CDR3 sequence is CASRREADYGYTF. In DNA, the CDR3 is TGTGCCAGCAGACGGGAAGCGGACTATGGCTACACCTTC.

The CDR3 region is CASSPSGSSLHNEQFF. CDR3 in DNA: TGTGCCAGCAGTCCTAGCGGGAGTTCTCTGCACAATGAGCAGTTCTTC. The chain links TRBV6-4 to TRBJ2-1, with 10 bases aligning to TRBD2. This CDR3 has 16 amino acids. Germline assignment: CDR1 MRHNA and CDR2 SNTAGT. With V trimmed by 5 bases and J by 5 bases, 9 bases remained unmatched.

The V call is TRBV5-1, the J call TRBJ2-7; D ambiguous. The V end lost 0 bases, the J end lost 0 bases, and 7 bases lay between the germline ends. This CDR3 spans 14 amino acids. The germline V gene has CDR1 SGHRS and CDR2 YFSETQ. Here the CDR3 DNA reads TGCGCCAGCAGCTTGGTGTCGGGCTCCTACGAGCAGTACTTC. Translating it yields CASSLVSGSYEQYF.

This clone was picked up one time. The chain couples TRBV7-9 to TRBJ1-1; unclear D gene. The CDR3 loop spans 13 amino acids. Trimming shortened V by 1 base and J by 4 bases, and 7 bases separated the two germline ends. Germline values: CDR1 SEHNR, CDR2 FQNEAQ (reference sequence). CDR3: CASSLVGLTEAFF. DNA of the CDR3: TGTGCCAGCAGCTTAGTCGGACTCACTGAAGCTTTCTTT.

The V call is TRBV28, the J call TRBJ1-2; no firm D call. The V gene's germline CDR1 is MDHEN and CDR2 SYDVKM. This CDR3 spans 14 amino acids. V was shortened by 4 bases and J by 2 bases, with 11 bases between the two germline ends. The CDR3 DNA is TGTGCCAGCAGTTCTAGAGGGATAAACTATGGCTACACCTTC. This gives the protein CASSSRGINYGYTF.

V is TRBV5-1 and J is TRBJ2-1; TRBD1 agrees at 7 bases. J gave up 8 bases and V 0 bases, and 5 bases lay outside the gene matches. The CDR3 contains 14 residues. Germline CDR1 reads SGHRS; CDR2 reads YFSETQ. CDR3 loop: CASSLGQGVDEQFF. As DNA, the CDR3 is TGCGCCAGCAGCTTGGGCCAGGGGGTGGATGAGCAGTTCTTC.

This clone was detected only a few times. This chain uses TRBV11-2 with TRBJ2-1; 8 bases line up with TRBD2. CDR1 and CDR2 (germline): SGHAT, FQNNGV. Trimming removed 2 bases from V and 3 bases from J; junction bases left unmatched: 3. The CDR3 is 15 residues long. CDR3 region: CASSLYLAGYNEQFF. The CDR3 bases are TGTGCCAGCAGCTTATACCTAGCGGGCTACAATGAGCAGTTCTTC.

The chain carries TRBV10-3 and TRBJ2-5; TRBD2 might be the D (5 bases). V was shortened by 6 bases and J by 4 bases, with 18 bases between the two germline ends. The CDR3 sequence is 15 residues long. CDR1 is ENHRY, CDR2 SYGVKD, per germline. In nucleotides, the CDR3 is TGTGCCATCAGCGCGACTAAGGCTGCGTCAGAGACCCAGTACTTC. Translating gives CAISATKAASETQYF.

The J gene is TRBJ2-5, the V gene TRBV5-1; 8 bases fit TRBD1. CDR1 is SGHRS and CDR2 is YFSETQ in the germline V gene. The CDR3 loop spans 14 amino acids. V shed 2 bases and J 1 base; nucleotides not matched to a gene: 1. CDR3 protein: CASSFGQGQETQYF. In nucleotides, the CDR3 is TGCGCCAGCAGCTTTGGACAGGGCCAAGAGACCCAGTACTTC.